The clone carrying this T cell receptor (beta chain) was seen at least ten times. Its target is not known. The sample originates from a study of T-cell reconstitution after alpha-beta-depleted transplantation in children. The TCRbeta library was prepared with unique molecular identifiers. Using its own MiXCR run on the PCR reads, TCRdb lists one record per CDR3 protein. The sample lists under 50,000 distinct CDR3 sequences; around 9% were seen once. Study-level findings and limits: A year had passed since transplant, and T-cell counts and diversity by then came mostly from newly produced T cells. Reportedly, roughly two months post-transplant, alpha-beta T cells arose from several hundred expanded graft clones.

V was shortened by 5 bases and J by 5 bases, with 18 bases between the two germline ends. The CDR3 runs 15 residues. The receptor was derived from a male patient aged 2-9 years who had a stem cell transplant for chronic granulomatous disease, so the T cells may come from the graft donor. This sample comprised PBMCs, mostly from graft donor cells, obtained 60 days after TCRalphabeta/CD19-depleted stem cell transplant. The rearrangement uses TRBV12-3 or TRBV12-4 and TRBJ1-2, with no clear D. The CDR3 spells CASSPPGESTYGYTF. CDR3 coding DNA: TGTGCCAGCAGTCCCCCCGGGGAATCTACTTATGGCTACACCTTC.